This note documents a single TCR beta chain sequence. The data belong to a study of T cell changes during pregnancy in multiple sclerosis. Assay: immunoSEQ multiplex PCR; the TCRdb copy retains only in-frame clones and omits some. Among around 60,000 clones, about 93% were seen once, and the ten largest hold approximately 0.34%. This sample comprised CD4+ T cells from peripheral blood mononuclear cells, obtained before pregnancy. The TCR comes from a female donor with multiple sclerosis, enrolled in a pregnancy study.

CDR3 region: CASSYAGGTEAFF. Here the CDR3 DNA reads TGCGCCAGCAGCTACGCAGGGGGGACTGAAGCTTTCTTT. V and J are TRBV5-1 and TRBJ1-1, with 7 bases matching TRBD1. The length of the CDR3 is 13 residues. Germline V CDR1 and CDR2: SGHRS, YFSETQ. V lost 3 bases to trimming and J lost 5 bases; unmatched junction nucleotides: 4. The complete variable domain, with remaining parts taken from reference TRBV5-1 and TRBJ1-1, reads KAGVTQTPRYLIKTRGQQVTLSCSPISGHRSVSWYQQTPGQGLQFLFEYFSETQRNKGNFPGRFSGRQFSNSRSEMNVSTLELGDSALYLCASSYAGGTEAFFGQGTRLTVV.